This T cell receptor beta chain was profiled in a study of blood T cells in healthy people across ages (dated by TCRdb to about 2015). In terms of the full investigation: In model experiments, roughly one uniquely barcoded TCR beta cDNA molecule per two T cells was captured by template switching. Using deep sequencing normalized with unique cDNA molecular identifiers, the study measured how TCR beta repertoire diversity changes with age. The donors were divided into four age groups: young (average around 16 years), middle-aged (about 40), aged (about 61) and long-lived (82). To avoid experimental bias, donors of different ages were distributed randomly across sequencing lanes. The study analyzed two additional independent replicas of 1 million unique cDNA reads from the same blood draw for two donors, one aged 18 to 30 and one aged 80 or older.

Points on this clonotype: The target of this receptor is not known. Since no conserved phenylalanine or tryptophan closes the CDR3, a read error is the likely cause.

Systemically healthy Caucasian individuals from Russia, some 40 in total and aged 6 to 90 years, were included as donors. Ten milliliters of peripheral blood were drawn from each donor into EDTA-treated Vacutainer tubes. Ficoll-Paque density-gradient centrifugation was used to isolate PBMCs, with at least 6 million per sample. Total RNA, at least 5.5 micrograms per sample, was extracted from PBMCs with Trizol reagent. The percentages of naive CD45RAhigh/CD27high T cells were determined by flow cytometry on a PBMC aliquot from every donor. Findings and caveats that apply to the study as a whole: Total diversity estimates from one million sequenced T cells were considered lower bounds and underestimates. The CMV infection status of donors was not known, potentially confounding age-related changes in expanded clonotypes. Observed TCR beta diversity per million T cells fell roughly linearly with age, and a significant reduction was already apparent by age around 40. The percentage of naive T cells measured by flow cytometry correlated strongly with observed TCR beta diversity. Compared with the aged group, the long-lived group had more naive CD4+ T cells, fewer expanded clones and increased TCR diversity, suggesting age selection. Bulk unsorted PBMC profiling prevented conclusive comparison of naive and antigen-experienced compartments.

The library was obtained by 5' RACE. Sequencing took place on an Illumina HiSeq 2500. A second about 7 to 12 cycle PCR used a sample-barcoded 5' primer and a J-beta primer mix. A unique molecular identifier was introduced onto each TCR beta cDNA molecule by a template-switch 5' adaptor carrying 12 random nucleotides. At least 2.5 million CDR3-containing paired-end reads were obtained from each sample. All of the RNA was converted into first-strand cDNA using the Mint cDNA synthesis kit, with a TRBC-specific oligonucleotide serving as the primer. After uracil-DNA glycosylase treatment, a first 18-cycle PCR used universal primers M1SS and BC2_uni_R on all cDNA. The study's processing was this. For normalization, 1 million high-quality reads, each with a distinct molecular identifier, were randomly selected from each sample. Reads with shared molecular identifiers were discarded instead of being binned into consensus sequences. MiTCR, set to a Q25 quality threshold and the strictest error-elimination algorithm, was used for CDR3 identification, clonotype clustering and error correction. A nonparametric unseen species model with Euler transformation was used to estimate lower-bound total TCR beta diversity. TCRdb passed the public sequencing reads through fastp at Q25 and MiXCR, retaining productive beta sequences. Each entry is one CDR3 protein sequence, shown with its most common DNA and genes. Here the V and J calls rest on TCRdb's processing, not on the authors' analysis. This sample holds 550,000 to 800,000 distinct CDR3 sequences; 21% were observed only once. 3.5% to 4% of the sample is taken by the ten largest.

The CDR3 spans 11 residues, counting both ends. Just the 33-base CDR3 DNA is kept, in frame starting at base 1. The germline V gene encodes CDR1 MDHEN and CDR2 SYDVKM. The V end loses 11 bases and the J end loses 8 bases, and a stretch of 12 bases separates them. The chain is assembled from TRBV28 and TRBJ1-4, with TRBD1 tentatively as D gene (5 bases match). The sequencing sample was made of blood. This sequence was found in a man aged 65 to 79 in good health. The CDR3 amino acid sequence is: CAASGVEKLFS. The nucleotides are TGTGCCGCTTCGGGGGTGGAAAAACTGTTTTCT.